Listed here are 19 T cell receptor beta chains from one sample, sequenced in a study of T cell clonality in common variable immunodeficiency. Sequenced by immunoSEQ multiplex PCR; TCRdb stores in-frame clones only, minus some. The sample was found to contain roughly 14,000 clones, and every one recurs. Whole-study findings and limits: Reportedly, TCR beta sequences from common variable immunodeficiency showed fewer deletions and N-nucleotide insertions.

These TCRs' antigens remain unknown. Input material: peripheral blood mononuclear cells. All receptors derive from a human donor with common variable immunodeficiency.

In regard to this clone: The read finishes 3 residues shy of the CDR3 end, and the germline J gene is used to complete it. The chain has TRBV18 and TRBJ1-1, with TRBD1 identical over 7 bases. V dropped 2 bases and J dropped 5; count of bases not matched to a gene: 5. Germline V gene lookup returns CDR1 KGHSH and CDR2 LQKENI. CDR3 length equals 14 residues. The CDR3: CASSPGGGGTEAFF. Partial CDR3 DNA: TGTGCCAGCTCACCAGGAGGGGGCGGGACTGAA.

For this clone: The CDR3 is cut off 3 residues early in the read; its end comes from the germline J gene. V gene TRBV6-2 or TRBV6-3 combines with J gene TRBJ2-7; D is undetermined. The CDR3 length is 13 residues. CDR1 is MNHEY and CDR2 is SVGEGT in the germline V gene. V was clipped by 2 bases and J by 1 base, with 6 bases between them. The DNA read from the CDR3 is TGTGCCAGCAGTTACCCCCCGTCCTACGAG. Translating it yields CASSYPPSYE. From start to end, the CDR3 is CASSYPPSYEQYF.

The DNA read from the CDR3 is TGTGCCAGCTCACTGGACAGCTCTGGAAACACC. Its translation: CASSLDSSGNT. The entire CDR3 reads CASSLDSSGNTIYF. This chain connects TRBV18 to TRBJ1-3, with a tentative D call TRBD1 (6 bases). The CDR3 end falls 3 residues outside the read, so it is completed with the germline J gene. The CDR3 totals 14 residues. Germline V gives CDR1 KGHSH, CDR2 LQKENI. Trimming left V 4 bases short and J 0 bases short, with 7 bases between.

Comment on this clone: The read is 3 residues too short to cover the CDR3 end, so that end is filled in from the germline J gene. This rearrangement joins TRBV10-1 to TRBJ2-7, with D tentatively TRBD1 (6 bases). CDR1 and CDR2 (germline): WNHNN, SYGVQD (reference sequence). Trimming stripped 0 bases from V and 5 bases from J, with 14 bases between. The CDR3 runs to 15 residues. CDR3 DNA (partial): TGCGCCAGCAGTGAGTCGACGTACAGGGACCACGAG. It yields the protein CASSESTYRDHE. The entire CDR3 is CASSESTYRDHEQYF.

This clone has just a few counts. The sequenced CDR3 bases are TGTGCCAGCAGCTTAGGCGATACCGGGGAG. Translating it yields CASSLGDTGE. The whole CDR3 sequence reads CASSLGDTGELFF. This rearrangement joins TRBV7-9 to TRBJ2-2; D gene ambiguous. The CDR3 is cut off 3 residues early in the read; its end comes from the germline J gene. CDR3 length: 13 amino acids. Germline assignment: CDR1 SEHNR and CDR2 FQNEAQ (reference sequence). V lost 1 base and J 5 bases, leaving 5 bases between the germline ends.

About this clone: The CDR3 goes on 3 residues after the read ends, and that part is filled in from the germline J gene. The gene calls are TRBV29-1 and TRBJ2-1, with 9 positions matching TRBD1. Trimming removed 7 bases from V and 3 bases from J; junction bases left unmatched: 10. CDR1 and CDR2 from the germline V gene are SQVTM and ANQGSEA. This CDR3 spans 15 amino acids. The CDR3 sequence is CSGRGTGYLYNEQFF. The covered CDR3 bases are TGCAGCGGCCGCGGGACAGGGTACCTCTACAATGAG.

This clone was found a few times. The read stops 3 residues short of the end of the CDR3; the missing end is completed from the germline J gene. The chain joins TRBV7-9 to TRBJ2-7; TRBD1 agrees at 8 bases. Germline-derived CDR1 and CDR2 are SEHNR and FQNEAQ (reference sequence). This CDR3 spans 15 amino acids. Trimming took 4 bases from V and 6 from J; bases not matched to a gene: 11. The CDR3 sequence is CASSYIDRGDPEQYF. The part of the CDR3 DNA that was read is TGTGCCAGCAGCTATATCGACAGGGGTGACCCCGAG.

The table lists this clone with a few counts. The part of the CDR3 DNA that was read is TGTGCCAGTACCCTCTCAGGGGGCGCCGGACAAGAGACC. Protein sequence: CASTLSGGAGQET. The full CDR3 protein reads CASTLSGGAGQETQYF. The V call is TRBV19, the J call TRBJ2-5, with 8 bases identical to TRBD1. The missing CDR3 end, 3 residues past where the read stops, is filled in from the germline J gene. Germline CDR1 is LNHDA and CDR2 is SQIVND (reference sequence). V was pared by 7 bases and J by 2 bases, with 12 bases of the junction left unmatched. This CDR3 comprises 16 residues.

Comment on this clone: The read halts 3 residues ahead of the CDR3 end, with the missing end drawn from the germline J gene. The chain couples TRBV7-6 to TRBJ2-5, with a possible D match to TRBD1 (5 bases). The V and J ends lost 5 bases and 1 base respectively, with 20 bases between them. This CDR3 is built from 17 residues. Germline assignment: CDR1 SGHVS and CDR2 FNYEAQ. CDR3 protein: CASSPLGLGYFQETQYF. Partial CDR3 DNA: TGTGCCAGCAGCCCTCTGGGGCTCGGATACTTCCAAGAGACC. The full variable domain, its missing parts supplied by reference TRBV7-6 and TRBJ2-5, is GAGVSQSPRYKVTKRGQDVALRCDPISGHVSLYWYRQALGQGPEFLTYFNYEAQQDKSGLPNDRFSAERPEGSISTLTIQRTEQRDSAMYRCASSPLGLGYFQETQYFGPGTRLLVL.

This clone appeared a few times. The missing CDR3 end, 3 residues past where the read stops, is filled in from the germline J gene. The chain has TRBV7-8 and TRBJ1-5; 12 positions agree with TRBD1. The CDR3 sequence is 18 residues long. Germline V gene data show CDR1 as SGHVS and CDR2 as FQNEAQ. V dropped 5 bases and J dropped 1; count of bases not matched to a gene: 9. The CDR3 spells CASSLGQGAGGSNQPQHF. The DNA read from the CDR3 is TGTGCCAGCAGCCTGGGACAGGGGGCTGGGGGAAGCAATCAGCCC.

The CDR3 DNA, read in part, is TGTGCCAGCAGCTTAGCCCCACAGGGGGCAGCCACAGATACG. Encoded protein: CASSLAPQGAATDT. The whole CDR3 is CASSLAPQGAATDTQYF. The chain links TRBV7-2 to TRBJ2-3; 9 nucleotides align to TRBD1. The observed sequence ends 3 residues before the CDR3 terminus, with the missing tail filled in from the germline J gene. CDR1 and CDR2 from the germline V gene are SGHTA and FQGNSA. This CDR3 contains 17 residues. With 0 bases clipped from V and 2 bases from J, the junction kept 6 bases outside the gene matches.

This clone was recorded many times. The read comes to an end 3 residues before the CDR3 does, leaving the germline J gene to fill in the end. The V and J genes are TRBV18 and TRBJ1-4, with D hard to call. V was clipped by 1 base and J by 5 bases, with 11 bases between them. CDR1 and CDR2 (germline): KGHSH, LQKENI. The CDR3 totals 15 residues. The part of the CDR3 DNA that was read is TGTGCCAGCTCACCACGGAGGCAGGAGAATGAAAAA. Translation: CASSPRRQENEK. The full CDR3 protein is CASSPRRQENEKLFF.

By frequency in the sample, this clone is medium-sized. The CDR3 goes on 3 residues after the read ends, and that part is filled in from the germline J gene. The gene calls are TRBV5-6 and TRBJ1-2; no definite D call. CDR3 size: 11 residues. Germline-derived CDR1 and CDR2 are SGHDT and YYEEEE. The covered CDR3 bases are TGTGCCAGCAGCTTGGTCTCGGGC. This encodes CASSLVSG. The whole CDR3 protein is CASSLVSGYTF.

Of note for this clone: The read ends 3 residues before the CDR3 terminus; that terminus is restored from the germline J gene. This chain links TRBV6-2 or TRBV6-3 with TRBJ2-5; D might be TRBD1 (6 bases). The germline CDR1 and CDR2 sequences are MNHEY and SVGEGT. The V gene lost 1 base and the J gene lost 4 bases, with 7 bases spanning the gap. This CDR3 spans 13 amino acids. CDR3 loop: CASSYFRGETQYF. The CDR3 DNA, read in part, is TGTGCCAGCAGTTACTTCAGGGGAGAGACC.

This clone has more than one count but fewer than ten. The sequenced CDR3 bases are TGTGCCAGCTCACCGCCGGGACAGCCAAATGAAAAA. Translating gives CASSPPGQPNEK. The full CDR3 protein is CASSPPGQPNEKLFF. The chain joins TRBV18 to TRBJ1-4; 7 nucleotides line up with TRBD1. The CDR3 extends 3 residues past the end of the read, so its final part is completed from the germline J gene. The CDR3 has 15 amino acids. CDR1 and CDR2 (germline): KGHSH, LQKENI. V gave up 3 bases and J gave up 5 bases; unmatched junction bases: 6. Complete variable domain (other parts from reference TRBV18 and TRBJ1-4): NAGVMQNPRHLVRRRGQEARLRCSPMKGHSHVYWYRQLPEEGLKFMVYLQKENIIDESGMPKERFSAEFPKEGPSILRIQQVVRGDSAAYFCASSPPGQPNEKLFFGSGTQLSVL.

This clone appeared a few times. The read ends 3 residues before the CDR3 terminus; that terminus is restored from the germline J gene. The V and J genes are TRBV11-2 and TRBJ2-5; 7 bases agree with TRBD1. Looked up from germline, CDR1 is SGHAT and CDR2 is FQNNGV. This CDR3 has 15 residues. Germline trimming cut 0 bases from V and 2 bases from J; bases unmatched to any gene: 3. The sequenced part of the CDR3 DNA is TGTGCCAGCAGCTTAGATGGGACAGCGCAAGAGACC. Translated, it gives CASSLDGTAQET. In full, the CDR3 is CASSLDGTAQETQYF.

Relative to its sample, this clone is medium-sized. The CDR3 protein is CSAVAGAKQDTQYF. The DNA read from the CDR3 is TGCAGTGCCGTAGCGGGGGCGAAGCAGGATACG. This chain joins TRBV20-1 and TRBJ2-3; 9 nucleotides match TRBD2. The read finishes 3 residues shy of the CDR3 end, and the germline J gene is used to complete it. J lost 6 bases, V lost 6 bases, and 10 bases had no gene match. Germline CDR1 reads DFQATT; CDR2 reads SNEGSKA (reference sequence). This CDR3 has 14 amino acids.

In its sample, this clone ranks as medium-sized. The CDR3 extends 3 residues past the end of the read, so its final part is completed from the germline J gene. This chain joins TRBV28 and TRBJ2-1, with a weak D call TRBD1 (6 bases). The V and J ends lost 7 bases and 3 bases respectively, with 22 bases between them. The CDR3 totals 17 residues. Germline loops: CDR1 MDHEN, CDR2 SYDVKM. The CDR3 protein is CASTTLIRGKVYNEQFF. Incomplete CDR3 DNA: TGTGCCAGCACTACGTTAATCAGGGGAAAGGTCTACAATGAG.

A remark on this clone: The read is 3 residues too short to cover the CDR3 end, so that end is filled in from the germline J gene. V gene TRBV7-9 combines with J gene TRBJ1-2; TRBD1 matches 7 bases. CDR3 length: 13 amino acids. The germline gives CDR1 SEHNR, CDR2 FQNEAQ (reference sequence). V shed 5 bases, J shed 7 bases, and the junction held 7 bases outside the gene matches. The part of the CDR3 DNA that was read is TGTGCCAGCAGCGTGACAGGGTTGGGTGGC. Translated, it gives CASSVTGLGG. The complete CDR3 sequence is CASSVTGLGGYTF.